These 26 T cell receptor beta chains were sequenced from one sample in a study of immune heterogeneity within non-small cell lung tumors (dated by TCRdb to the late 2010s). For the TCR template, genomic DNA was extracted from bulk tumor tissue, and around 600 ng of gDNA was amplified for each sample. During surgery, several biopsies were collected from each primary tumor and placed as far from one another as possible within the tumor mass. The study cohort was described as untreated, and the patients were newly diagnosed NSCLC cases having curative surgery. The listed sequencing device is HiSeq X Ten. The TCR beta CDR3 region was amplified with a multiplex PCR system, in which a first round of 10 to 11 cycles was run using 32 V-gene forward and 13 J-gene reverse primers. TCRdb redid the processing of the public reads, applying fastp at Q25 and MiXCR, and retained in-frame beta chains. CDR3 protein sequences are deduplicated, and each keeps its most common genes and DNA. This sample holds about 5,600 distinct CDR3 sequences; around 19% were observed only once. The ten largest clones add up to about 4% of the sample.

The material sequenced was lung tumor tissue. All receptors come from a man aged 35 to 55 with non-small cell lung cancer.

A remark on this clonotype: This may be a read error, as it is one base from a much larger clone. The chain employs TRBV29-1 and TRBJ1-1, with D possibly TRBD1 on 6 matching bases. Germline CDR1 is SQVTM and CDR2 is ANQGSEA. V lost 4 bases to trimming and J lost 4 bases, with 13 bases between them. The CDR3 runs to 13 residues. Here the CDR3 DNA reads TGCAGCGTTGGGGGGGGCAGTTTCACTGAAGCTTTCTTT. Translation: CSVGGGSFTEAFF.

This clonotype is categorized as medium-sized (0.01 to 0.1%). J is TRBJ2-6 and V is TRBV5-1; 10 nucleotides match TRBD2. Germline V gives CDR1 SGHRS, CDR2 YFSETQ. Unmatched junction bases numbered 6, after V lost 3 bases and J lost 9 bases. The CDR3 spans 15 residues. This CDR3 is CASSSVLAGYNVLTF. In DNA form, the CDR3 reads TGCGCCAGCAGCTCCGTACTAGCGGGATACAACGTCCTGACTTTC.

In this sample, this clonotype turned up many times. This chain uses TRBV7-9 with TRBJ1-4; D not certain. V was clipped by 2 bases and J by 3 bases, with 7 bases between them. Germline V gives CDR1 SEHNR, CDR2 FQNEAQ (reference sequence). The CDR3 consists of 14 residues. The CDR3 sequence is CASSLPGSNEKLFF. DNA for the CDR3: TGTGCCAGCAGCTTACCGGGGTCTAATGAAAAACTGTTTTTT.

Note on this clonotype: This sequence may be a read error, since a much larger clone differs from it by one base. The chain joins TRBV19 to TRBJ1-1; D gene ambiguous. The CDR3 runs 16 residues. Looked up from germline, CDR1 is LNHDA and CDR2 is SQIVND (reference sequence). The CDR3 nucleotides read TGTGCCAGTATTATAGACCGAAGGGCTAGGAACACTGAAGCTTTCTTT. Its protein product is CASIIDRRARNTEAFF.

This clonotype has at least ten counts. V and J are TRBV2 and TRBJ2-5; 12 bases map to TRBD2. CDR1 and CDR2 (germline): SNHLY, FYNNEI. This CDR3 region has 15 residues. V was pared by 8 bases and J by 1 base, with 5 bases of the junction left unmatched. The CDR3 bases are TGTGCCAGCCTATGGACTAGCGGGGCCCAAGAGACCCAGTACTTC. This translates into CASLWTSGAQETQYF.

This clonotype turned up a few times. The gene calls are TRBV5-5 and TRBJ1-1, with D unresolved. The CDR3 sequence is 17 residues long. The germline CDR1 and CDR2 sequences are SGHKS and YYEKEE (reference sequence). Trimming pared 2 bases from V and 0 bases from J, leaving 17 bases between. DNA of the CDR3: TGTGCCAGCAGCTTCTATCCCCCAGGCTTAATGAACACTGAAGCTTTCTTT. This sequence encodes CASSFYPPGLMNTEAFF.

On this clonotype itself: A much larger clone is a single base away; this may be a read error. The J gene is TRBJ1-3, the V gene TRBV7-6, with D unresolved. CDR3 length: 15 residues. CDR1 and CDR2 (germline): SGHVS, FNYEAQ. CDR3 in amino acids: CDSSLFGSSGNTIYF. The CDR3 bases are TGTGACAGCAGCTTATTTGGAAGTTCTGGAAACACCATATATTTT.

This clonotype is deemed medium-sized. The chain couples TRBV15 to TRBJ2-1, with 11 nucleotides matching TRBD1. Trimming took 3 bases from V and 2 from J; bases not matched to a gene: 0. This CDR3 comprises 15 residues. Germline lookup yields CDR1 LNHNV and CDR2 YYDKDF (reference sequence). The CDR3 DNA sequence: TGTGCCACCAGCAGGGGACAGGGGGCCTACAATGAGCAGTTCTTC. As protein: CATSRGQGAYNEQFF.

This clonotype is medium-sized by share. The CDR3 DNA sequence: TGTGCCAGCAGGAGGGGGGCGGGAGGCTACACCTTC. This translates into CASRRGAGGYTF. The chain is built from TRBV9 and TRBJ1-2; D is perhaps TRBD1 (6 bases). The ends were cut back, 5 bases at V and 8 bases at J, with 13 bases in the middle. From germline, CDR1 is SGDLS and CDR2 YYNGEE. This CDR3 is 12 amino acids long.

This clonotype is medium-sized in the sample. This chain connects TRBV6-2 or TRBV6-3 to TRBJ1-3; 7 nucleotides match TRBD1. This CDR3 contains 15 residues. The junction had 7 bases not matched to a gene; V was cut back by 6 bases and J by 2 bases. The germline CDR1 and CDR2 sequences are MNHEY and SVGEGT. CDR3 nucleotides: TGTGCCAGCAGGCCACTACAGGGGACTGGAAACACCATATATTTT. Translation: CASRPLQGTGNTIYF.

Only a few counts were recorded for this clonotype. A much more abundant neighbour one base away suggests this may be a read error. The CDR3 end shows no conserved phenylalanine or tryptophan, and so a read error is likely. This sequence joins TRBV11-2 and TRBJ2-7; either TRBD1 or TRBD2 may supply D (5 bases each). This CDR3 spans 16 amino acids. Germline V lookup: CDR1 SGHAT, CDR2 FQNNGV. V was pared by 1 base and J by 3 bases, with 16 bases between. CDR3 amino acids: CASSLVVGDPIYEQYL. The DNA for the CDR3 is TGTGCCAGCAGCTTAGTGGTGGGGGACCCTATCTACGAGCAGTACCTC.

As concerns this clonotype: A much larger clone lies one base from this, so it may be a read error. This chain connects TRBV19 to TRBJ2-5; D is unresolved. The CDR3 loop spans 12 amino acids. V was shortened by 6 bases and J by 5 bases, with 10 bases between the two germline ends. The germline V gene has CDR1 LNHDA and CDR2 SQIVND (reference sequence). In nucleotides, the CDR3 is TGTGCCAGTAGCGGCAGTGACGAGACCCAGTACTTC. Translation gives CASSGSDETQYF.

Sample share makes this clonotype medium-sized. This chain connects TRBV3-1 to TRBJ1-1, with 8 bases identical to TRBD1. Germline V CDR1 and CDR2: LGHDT, YNNKEL (reference sequence). The CDR3 has 16 residues. V was pared by 1 base and J by 0 bases, with 4 bases of the junction left unmatched. CDR3 region: CASSQGTGRLNTEAFF. The CDR3 DNA reads as TGTGCCAGCAGCCAAGGGACAGGGCGGTTGAACACTGAAGCTTTCTTT.

By share of the sample, this clonotype is medium-sized. For the CDR3, the DNA is TGCGCCAGCAGCTTTTGGGGGGTGGATATGACCACTGAAGCTTTCTTT. It specifies CASSFWGVDMTTEAFF. The J gene is TRBJ1-1, the V gene TRBV5-1, with D maybe TRBD1 (5 bases). V dropped 2 bases and J dropped 4 bases, with 18 bases sitting between them. This CDR3 is 16 amino acids long. CDR1 is SGHRS, CDR2 YFSETQ, per germline.

This clonotype has at least ten counts. The chain joins TRBV6-1 to TRBJ2-1; TRBD2 agrees at 9 bases. Germline V gives CDR1 MNHNS, CDR2 SASEGT. Trimming removed 3 bases from V and 4 bases from J; junction bases left unmatched: 13. The CDR3 contains 18 residues. DNA of the CDR3: TGTGCCAGCAGTGAGGGGGGCGGGGCGGGGGGGATATACAATGAGCAGTTCTTC. Protein sequence: CASSEGGGAGGIYNEQFF.

In its sample, this clonotype is medium-sized (0.01 to 0.1%). The J gene is TRBJ1-1, the V gene TRBV3-1, with D unclear. The CDR3 is 12 amino acids. V lost 1 base and J lost 7, with 7 bases in between. Germline V gene lookup returns CDR1 LGHDT and CDR2 YNNKEL (reference sequence). This CDR3 is CASSQGPNEAFF. The CDR3 DNA is TGTGCCAGCAGCCAAGGACCGAATGAAGCTTTCTTT.

In the case of this clonotype: A read error may produce the germline difference seen at one junction end. J is TRBJ1-1 and V is TRBV7-3; D might be TRBD1 (5 bases). Germline assignment: CDR1 SGHTA and CDR2 FQGTGA. This CDR3 region has 13 residues. The CDR3 region is CAGSWTTNTEAFF. The CDR3 DNA sequence: TGTGCCGGCAGCTGGACAACTAACACTGAAGCTTTCTTT.

In its sample, this clonotype is medium-sized (0.01 to 0.1%). The chain uses TRBV4-1 and TRBJ2-1; tentative D call: TRBD1 (5 bases). Germline V gene data show CDR1 as MGHRA and CDR2 as YSYEKL. The germline V and J ends were trimmed by 0 bases and 8 bases, with 8 bases remaining between them. CDR3 size: 13 residues. The CDR3 bases are TGCGCCAGCAGCCAAGATCAGGGATATGAGCAGTTCTTC. Translation gives CASSQDQGYEQFF.

Concerning this clonotype: A much larger clone differs by one base, so this may be a read error. V usage is TRBV5-1 and J usage is TRBJ2-5, with a weak D call TRBD2 (6 bases). CDR3 length equals 15 residues. The germline V gene has CDR1 SGHRS and CDR2 YFSETQ. CDR3 protein: CTSSLATGEQETQYF. CDR3 coding DNA: TGCACCAGCAGCTTGGCTACGGGGGAACAAGAGACCCAGTACTTC. Full variable domain (rest looked up from reference TRBV5-1 and TRBJ2-5): KAGVTQTPRYLIKTRGQQVTLSCSPISGHRSVSWYQQTPGQGLQFLFEYFSETQRNKGNFPGRFSGRQFSNSRSEMNVSTLELGDSALYLCTSSLATGEQETQYFGPGTRLLVL.

On this clonotype itself: A read error may be the cause here, since a much bigger clone is one base away. This chain connects TRBV7-2 to TRBJ2-3; a possible D gene is TRBD2 (7 bases). This CDR3 is built from 17 residues. Germline CDR1 is SGHTA and CDR2 is FQGNSA. CDR3: CASTLVGGATSTDTQYF. The CDR3 DNA sequence: TGTGCCAGCACCTTAGTGGGGGGGGCGACTAGCACAGATACGCAGTATTTT.

This clonotype is labeled medium-sized. This chain links TRBV6-1 with TRBJ2-1, with 11 bases fitting TRBD2. The CDR3 runs to 15 residues. J lost 6 bases, V lost 6 bases, and 7 bases had no gene match. CDR1 and CDR2 from the germline V gene are MNHNS and SASEGT. In nucleotides, the CDR3 is TGTGCCAGCAGGGTAACTAGCGGGAGTCCCAATGAGCAGTTCTTC. It is translated as CASRVTSGSPNEQFF.

For this clonotype: The junction does not match germline at one end; this may be a read error. Here the CDR3 DNA reads TGTGCCAGCAGCTTACCCCCCGCTGGAGATATGCAGTATTTT. Amino acid sequence: CASSLPPAGDMQYF. The chain recombines TRBV7-9 with TRBJ2-3; D is uncertain. Looked up from germline, CDR1 is SEHNR and CDR2 is FQNEAQ (reference sequence). This CDR3 comprises 14 residues.

There are many counts of this clonotype. The chain links TRBV18 to TRBJ2-4, with TRBD2 identical over 8 bases. Trimming cost V 3 bases and J 11 bases; bases outside gene matches: 6. This CDR3 is 13 amino acids long. The germline gives CDR1 KGHSH, CDR2 LQKENI. The CDR3, as DNA: TGTGCCAGCTCACCTTCCCGGGAGGGAGTTCAGTACTTC. Its translation: CASSPSREGVQYF.

This clonotype is classed as medium-sized. The chain links TRBV15 to TRBJ1-2; D not certain. V lost 0 bases and J 8 bases, leaving 19 bases between the germline ends. The CDR3 covers 16 residues. CDR1 LNHNV and CDR2 YYDKDF come from the germline V gene (reference sequence). The CDR3 loop is CATSRDLSGRGEGYTF. CDR3 DNA sequence: TGTGCCACCAGCAGAGATCTATCGGGTCGAGGAGAAGGCTACACCTTC.

Points on this clonotype: A clone one base away is much larger, so this may be a read error. The V and J genes are TRBV20-1 and TRBJ1-3, with a tentative D call TRBD1 (5 bases). Per the germline V gene, CDR1 is DFQATT and CDR2 is SNEGSKA (reference sequence). The CDR3 has 15 amino acids. V was shortened by 4 bases and J by 1 base, with 14 bases between the two germline ends. CDR3 nucleotide sequence: TGCAGTGCTATGCCCAGGGCTAGGTCTGGAAACACCATATATTTT. Translation: CSAMPRARSGNTIYF.

By sample share, this clonotype is medium-sized. This chain joins TRBV12-3 or TRBV12-4 and TRBJ2-2, with TRBD2 matching over 9 bases. With 3 bases clipped from V and 3 bases from J, the junction kept 5 bases outside the gene matches. The CDR3 has 16 residues. CDR3 sequence (DNA): TGTGCCAGCAGTTTGGGCGGGGGGGTATACACCGGGGAGCTGTTTTTT. Amino acid sequence: CASSLGGGVYTGELFF.